This TCR beta chain is drawn from a study of a mutant IDH1 vaccine in newly diagnosed glioma. Study details: Prior therapy was radiotherapy, temozolomide, or both; most received both. Week 35 brought visit V12, which was followed by visit V13 at week 47.

CDR1 is SGHRS, CDR2 YFSETQ, per germline. The CDR3 runs to 11 residues. V gave up 0 bases and J gave up 9 bases, with 4 bases separating them. The time point here: week 35, safety follow-up. A 20-mer mutant IDH1 peptide at 300 ug was injected subcutaneously with topical imiquimod. Repertoires were generated with immunoSEQ multiplex PCR, while TCRdb's copy carries only in-frame clones and drops some. The sample has approximately 50,000 clones, less than 90% seen once. Concerning this clone: Antigen: not known.

The sequence was obtained from a man aged 35 to 55 with glioma. V and J are TRBV5-1 and TRBJ2-1, with D unclear. Sample: PBMCs, taken from a glioma patient whose treatment included an IDH1 peptide vaccine. CDR3 nucleotides: TGCGCCAGCAGCTTGGATGCTGAGCAGTTCTTC. This gives the protein CASSLDAEQFF.